This TCR beta chain emerged from a study of beta chain features in type 1 diabetes. Expressed TCRB transcripts were sequenced after all isolated RNA was converted to cDNA. The method was immunoSEQ multiplex PCR; TCRdb's version includes in-frame clones alone and lacks a portion of them. This table holds under 300,000 clones, 16% found once. A note on this clone: Its target is not known.

This CDR3 spans 14 amino acids. Germline CDR1 GTSNPN, CDR2 SVGIG (reference sequence). With 3 bases clipped from V and 3 bases from J, the junction kept 5 bases outside the gene matches. Overall study findings and caveats: Patients with Type 1 diabetes showed moderately but significantly shorter TCRB CDR3s in all four CD4+ subsets.

The sequenced material came from naive CD4+ T cells from blood. This TCR came from a man aged 25-45 years with type 1 diabetes. J is TRBJ1-3 and V is TRBV30; 7 bases are a match to TRBD1. The CDR3 is CAWSMGQFGNTIYF. CDR3 nucleotide sequence: TGTGCCTGGAGCATGGGACAGTTTGGAAACACCATATATTTT.